The rows below give T cell receptor beta chains drawn from one sample of a study of shared clonotypes between healthy human individuals. Measured with immunoSEQ multiplex PCR; TCRdb has only the in-frame clones, and not every one. The sample consists of some 2,000,000 clones, around 95% of them appearing once. Specimen: naive CD4+ T cells sorted from blood. Receptor source: a man aged 18 to 35 in good health. Both conserved end residues are part of each CDR3. The D gene is left open where the match is weak. Rows may omit the clone size; those that give it use once, few, many or a size class.

d_gene	j_gene	abundance	v_gene	len	CDR3aa	CDR3nt
TRBD2	TRBJ2-1	NA	TRBV11-2	17	CASLLGTSGSFYNEQFF	TGTGCCAGCCTACTTGGGACTAGCGGGAGTTTCTACAATGAGCAGTTCTTC
NA	TRBJ2-1	once	TRBV6-5	13	CASRVPSTNEQFF	TGTGCCAGCCGGGTCCCATCCACCAATGAGCAGTTCTTC
NA	TRBJ1-4	NA	TRBV14	13	CASSQGTTEKLFF	TGTGCCAGCAGCCAAGGAACGACGGAAAAACTGTTTTTT
NA	TRBJ2-6	NA	TRBV2	14	CARTRGSGANVLTF	TGTGCCAGAACCAGGGGTTCTGGGGCCAACGTCCTGACTTTC
NA	TRBJ2-1	NA	TRBV6-5	11	CAATSVNEQFF	TGTGCCGCAACGTCGGTCAATGAGCAGTTCTTC
TRBD2	TRBJ2-3	NA	TRBV6-5	15	CASSYASGTTDTQYF	TGTGCCAGCAGTTACGCTAGCGGGACGACAGATACGCAGTATTTT
TRBD2	TRBJ2-5	NA	TRBV27	18	CASSLGTSGPQGGETQYF	TGTGCCAGCAGTCTCGGGACTAGCGGGCCCCAAGGCGGAGAGACCCAGTACTTC
NA	TRBJ1-5	NA	TRBV5-1	15	CASRLTDYSNQPQHF	TGCGCCAGCAGGCTAACGGATTATAGCAATCAGCCCCAGCATTTT
TRBD2	TRBJ2-1	NA	TRBV30	17	CAWSGLAGVGTYNEQFF	TGTGCCTGGAGTGGACTAGCGGGAGTGGGGACGTACAATGAGCAGTTCTTC
TRBD2	TRBJ2-5	NA	TRBV7-2	15	CASSRASGTQETQYF	TGTGCCAGCAGCCGTGCAAGCGGGACTCAAGAGACCCAGTACTTC
TRBD2	TRBJ2-1	NA	TRBV27	16	CASSRLAGGVNNEQFF	TGTGCCAGCAGCCGACTAGCGGGGGGCGTTAACAATGAGCAGTTCTTC
TRBD1	TRBJ1-2	NA	TRBV6-5	14	CASRTGTANYGYTF	TGTGCCAGCAGAACCGGGACAGCTAACTATGGCTACACCTTC
NA	TRBJ2-6	NA	TRBV28	19	CASSSPTRQKPSGANVLTF	TGTGCCAGCAGTTCGCCCACCCGCCAAAAACCCTCTGGGGCCAACGTCCTGACTTTC
NA	TRBJ2-7	NA	TRBV7-2	12	CASTASGYEQYF	TGTGCCAGCACCGCGTCGGGGTACGAGCAGTACTTC
NA	TRBJ2-7	NA	TRBV19	14	CASSPRDHSYEQYF	TGTGCCAGTAGTCCCCGGGACCACTCCTACGAGCAGTACTTC
NA	TRBJ1-6	once	TRBV9	15	CASSERSSYNSPLHF	TGTGCCAGCAGCGAGAGGAGTTCCTATAATTCACCCCTCCACTTT
TRBD1	TRBJ1-2	NA	TRBV19	15	CASSPGDRAFYGYTF	TGTGCCAGTAGTCCTGGGGACAGGGCGTTCTATGGCTACACCTTC
NA	TRBJ2-5	NA	TRBV6-5	14	CASSKKGFGGTQYF	TGTGCCAGCAGCAAAAAGGGCTTCGGGGGGACCCAGTACTTC
NA	TRBJ1-3	NA	TRBV11-3	13	CASSSTKGNTIYF	TGTGCCAGCAGCTCAACCAAAGGAAACACCATATATTTT
NA	TRBJ1-1	NA	TRBV4-1	17	CASSQDMGGPPNTEAFF	TGCGCCAGCAGCCAAGATATGGGGGGGCCCCCTAACACTGAAGCTTTCTTT
NA	TRBJ2-3	NA	TRBV5-1	15	CASSLSIPSTDTQYF	TGCGCCAGCAGCTTGAGTATCCCTAGCACAGATACGCAGTATTTT
NA	TRBJ2-3	NA	TRBV18	13	CASSPPGPNTQYF	TGTGCCAGCTCACCACCGGGCCCTAATACGCAGTATTTT
TRBD2	TRBJ2-3	NA	TRBV5-1	16	CASSSGLAGAKDTQYF	TGCGCCAGCAGTTCGGGACTAGCGGGGGCCAAGGATACGCAGTATTTT
TRBD1	TRBJ1-5	NA	TRBV2	15	CASSGDRDSNQPQHF	TGTGCCAGCAGTGGGGACAGGGATAGCAATCAGCCCCAGCATTTT
TRBD1	TRBJ1-4	NA	TRBV27	13	CASSFDRGRKLFF	TGTGCCAGCAGTTTCGACAGGGGTCGAAAACTGTTTTTT
TRBD1	TRBJ1-6	NA	TRBV19	14	CASRAGGNNSPLHF	TGTGCCAGTAGAGCAGGGGGTAATAATTCACCCCTCCACTTT
NA	TRBJ1-1	once	TRBV9	13	CASSALTNTEAFF	TGTGCCAGCAGCGCCTTAACGAACACTGAAGCTTTCTTT
NA	TRBJ1-5	NA	TRBV30	13	CAWSLESNQPQHF	TGTGCCTGGAGTTTAGAGTCTAATCAGCCCCAGCATTTT
NA	TRBJ2-7	once	TRBV15	18	CATSRALVNRVYFYEQYF	TGTGCCACCAGCCGCGCGCTGGTAAACAGGGTCTATTTCTACGAGCAGTACTTC
TRBD2	TRBJ2-1	NA	TRBV4-2	16	CASSQDRTSSRHEQFF	TGTGCCAGCAGCCAAGATCGGACTAGCAGTAGGCATGAGCAGTTCTTC
NA	TRBJ2-3	NA	TRBV5-1	16	CASSLQAKASTDTQYF	TGCGCCAGCAGCTTGCAAGCGAAAGCTAGCACAGATACGCAGTATTTT
NA	TRBJ1-2	NA	TRBV7-9	13	CASSPGGEYGYTF	TGTGCCAGCAGCCCCGGGGGGGAATATGGCTACACCTTC
TRBD1	TRBJ2-7	NA	TRBV5-4	14	CASSTGQAPYEQYF	TGTGCCAGCAGCACTGGACAGGCCCCCTACGAGCAGTACTTC
NA	TRBJ1-2	NA	TRBV5-4	14	CASSLEPINYGYTF	TGTGCCAGCAGCTTGGAGCCGATTAACTATGGCTACACCTTC
TRBD1	TRBJ1-6	NA	TRBV7-2	15	CASSSRTGGNSPLHF	TGTGCCAGCAGCTCAAGAACAGGGGGGAATTCACCCCTCCACTTT
NA	TRBJ2-7	NA	TRBV7-9	11	CASSLGQGEYF	TGTGCCAGCAGCTTAGGGCAGGGTGAGTACTTC
NA	TRBJ1-1	NA	TRBV2	14	CASSVSAKNTEAFF	TGTGCCAGCAGTGTGTCAGCTAAGAACACTGAAGCTTTCTTT
TRBD2	TRBJ2-1	NA	TRBV6-5	14	CASSLGGGVNEQFF	TGTGCCAGCAGCCTAGGCGGGGGGGTCAATGAGCAGTTCTTC
NA	TRBJ2-7	NA	TRBV5-4	15	CASSLAGVPVGEQYF	TGTGCCAGCAGCTTGGCAGGGGTCCCCGTGGGCGAGCAGTACTTC
NA	TRBJ1-2	NA	TRBV29-1	13	CSVEDRSRYGYTF	TGCAGCGTTGAAGATCGCAGCCGCTATGGCTACACCTTC
TRBD2	TRBJ2-1	NA	TRBV12-5	20	CASGLVRGTSGPHSYNEQFF	TGTGCTAGTGGTTTGGTACGAGGGACTAGCGGGCCTCACTCCTACAATGAGCAGTTCTTC
NA	TRBJ1-5	once	TRBV19	16	CASSTLGSYSNQPQHF	TGTGCCAGTAGTACCCTGGGGAGCTATAGCAATCAGCCCCAGCATTTT
NA	TRBJ1-1	NA	TRBV6-6	13	CASSYSGGTEAFF	TGTGCCAGCAGTTACTCTGGGGGGACTGAAGCTTTCTTT
TRBD2	TRBJ2-3	once	TRBV6-1	14	CASILGTSGGVQYF	TGTGCCAGTATACTCGGGACTAGCGGGGGGGTGCAGTATTTT
TRBD1	TRBJ1-4	NA	TRBV28	16	CASSLAAGTGIEKLFF	TGTGCCAGCAGTCTTGCAGCCGGGACAGGGATAGAAAAACTGTTTTTT
NA	TRBJ1-1	NA	TRBV13	11	CASSSYTEAFF	TGTGCCAGCAGTTCTTATACTGAAGCTTTCTTT
TRBD2	TRBJ2-5	NA	TRBV5-1	18	CASSLSPGGLAMKETQYF	TGCGCCAGCAGCTTGAGTCCTGGGGGACTAGCCATGAAAGAGACCCAGTACTTC
NA	TRBJ2-2	NA	TRBV10-3	14	CAIREGGQTGELFF	TGTGCCATCAGGGAAGGGGGGCAAACCGGGGAGCTGTTTTTT
TRBD1	TRBJ1-1	many	TRBV7-9	15	CASSLEGARGTEAFF	TGTGCCAGCAGCTTAGAGGGGGCTCGGGGCACTGAAGCTTTCTTT
NA	TRBJ2-1	once	TRBV30	11	CAWSVFDEQFF	TGTGCCTGGAGTGTATTTGATGAGCAGTTCTTC
NA	TRBJ2-3	NA	TRBV4-1	12	CASSRPADTQYF	TGCGCCAGCAGCCGACCGGCAGATACGCAGTATTTT
TRBD1	TRBJ2-5	NA	TRBV18	16	CASSPLQGAIVETQYF	TGTGCCAGCTCACCGTTACAGGGGGCGATCGTAGAGACCCAGTACTTC
NA	TRBJ2-1	NA	TRBV9	17	CASSAALKGTGNNEQFF	TGTGCCAGCAGCGCTGCGTTAAAGGGGACTGGGAACAATGAGCAGTTCTTC
NA	TRBJ2-7	NA	TRBV4-3	14	CASSQDPGTYEQYF	TGCGCCAGCAGCCAAGATCCTGGTACCTACGAGCAGTACTTC
TRBD2	TRBJ2-2	NA	TRBV28	14	CASSSGGNTGELFF	TGTGCCAGCTCGAGCGGGGGGAACACCGGGGAGCTGTTTTTT
NA	TRBJ1-6	NA	TRBV6-1	13	CASTHTVHSPLHF	TGTGCCAGCACCCATACTGTGCATTCACCCCTCCACTTT
TRBD1	TRBJ2-7	NA	TRBV27	15	CASSRTPDRGYEQYF	TGTGCCAGCAGTCGAACCCCGGACAGGGGCTACGAGCAGTACTTC